These 24 T cell receptor beta chains originate from one sample sequenced in a study of pediatric ulcerative colitis. The data were produced by immunoSEQ multiplex PCR, yet TCRdb's version contains in-frame clones alone and is incomplete. The sample lists more than 50,000 clones, 77% seen once, with around 5.3% in the top ten. Sequencing was done on a sample of blood. The receptors originated from a boy between 10 and 17 years old with moderate ulcerative colitis.

The V call is TRBV6-5, the J call TRBJ2-1, with 11 positions matching TRBD1. This CDR3 contains 15 residues. The V gene's germline CDR1 is MNHEY and CDR2 SVGAGI. Unmatched junction bases numbered 8, after V lost 6 bases and J lost 7 bases. The CDR3 loop is CASRPHGTGGNEQFF. Written as DNA, the CDR3 is TGTGCCAGCAGGCCGCACGGGACAGGGGGGAATGAGCAGTTCTTC.

The V gene is TRBV19, the J gene TRBJ2-7; possibly TRBD1 or TRBD2 for D (5 bases each). This CDR3 contains 15 residues. The germline V gene encodes CDR1 LNHDA and CDR2 SQIVND (reference sequence). Between the trimmed V and J ends, which lost 7 bases and 3 bases, there was a span of 19 bases. CDR3 sequence reads: CASTSRAGGNYEQYF. DNA of the CDR3: TGTGCCAGTACTTCCAGGGCGGGCGGAAACTACGAGCAGTACTTC. The variable domain in full, completed from reference TRBV19 and TRBJ2-7, reads DGGITQSPKYLFRKEGQNVTLSCEQNLNHDAMYWYRQDPGQGLRLIYYSQIVNDFQKGDIAEGYSVSREKKESFPLTVTSAQKNPTAFYLCASTSRAGGNYEQYFGPGTRLTVT.

The chain has TRBV29-1 and TRBJ1-4; 7 nucleotides match TRBD1. The CDR3 runs 16 residues. The germline V gene has CDR1 SQVTM and CDR2 ANQGSEA. V shed 7 bases and J 3 bases; nucleotides not matched to a gene: 14. The CDR3 DNA reads as TGCAGCGCTCTAGTTACAGGGGTTGGAGCTAATGAAAAACTGTTTTTT. Encoded protein: CSALVTGVGANEKLFF.

This clone was picked up a small number of times. This sequence joins TRBV9 and TRBJ2-1; D remains ambiguous. Germline CDR1 and CDR2: SGDLS and YYNGEE. V lost 0 bases, J lost 7 bases, and 14 bases lay in between. This CDR3 is built from 15 residues. The chain's CDR3 is CASSVGREFGNEQFF. Here the CDR3 DNA reads TGTGCCAGCAGCGTAGGAAGAGAATTCGGGAATGAGCAGTTCTTC. Based on the CDR3 plus reference TRBV9 and TRBJ2-1, the full variable domain is DSGVTQTPKHLITATGQRVTLRCSPRSGDLSVYWYQQSLDQGLQFLIQYYNGEERAKGNILERFSAQQFPDLHSELNLSSLELGDSALYFCASSVGREFGNEQFFGPGTRLTVL.

The V and J genes are TRBV9 and TRBJ2-1; a possible D gene is TRBD2 (5 bases). CDR1 is SGDLS, CDR2 YYNGEE, per germline. The germline V and J ends were trimmed by 3 bases and 6 bases, with 19 bases remaining between them. The CDR3 sequence is 16 residues long. The CDR3 here is CASSASGKTYANEQFF. DNA for the CDR3: TGTGCCAGCAGCGCTTCGGGGAAAACCTACGCCAATGAGCAGTTCTTC.

The chain joins TRBV4-2 to TRBJ1-1; D unresolved. The CDR3 extends over 15 amino acids. Germline V gene data show CDR1 as LGHNA and CDR2 as YNFKEQ. Trimming shortened V by 1 base and J by 3 bases, and 12 bases separated the two germline ends. This chain's CDR3 is CASSQGVRLDTEAFF. The CDR3 DNA reads TGTGCCAGCAGCCAAGGAGTGAGGTTGGACACTGAAGCTTTCTTT.

This clone was counted between two and nine times. The chain is built from TRBV7-6 and TRBJ1-1; D unresolved. There are 13 residues in the CDR3. From germline, CDR1 is SGHVS and CDR2 FNYEAQ. V was trimmed by 3 bases and J by 0 bases, leaving 5 bases between them. The CDR3 protein is CASSFRMNTEAFF. The CDR3, as DNA: TGTGCCAGCAGCTTCAGAATGAACACTGAAGCTTTCTTT.

V is TRBV5-1 and J is TRBJ1-3, with D perhaps matching TRBD1 (5 bases). The V end was cut by 4 bases, the J end by 0 bases, with 11 bases between. CDR1 and CDR2 (germline): SGHRS, YFSETQ. The CDR3 consists of 15 residues. This CDR3 reads CASSLTDTSGNTIYF. The CDR3 DNA follows: TGCGCCAGCAGCCTGACGGACACCTCTGGAAACACCATATATTTT.

This clone has a handful of counts. The V gene is TRBV2, the J gene TRBJ1-5, with D perhaps TRBD1 (5 bases). The germline V gene encodes CDR1 SNHLY and CDR2 FYNNEI. The CDR3 loop spans 13 amino acids. The CDR3 sequence is CVLHWGENQPQHF. The CDR3 nucleotides are TGTGTCCTGCATTGGGGGGAAAATCAGCCCCAGCATTTT.

This chain uses TRBV7-9 with TRBJ2-1; no definite D call. Germline CDR1 SEHNR, CDR2 FQNEAQ (reference sequence). The V end was cut by 3 bases, the J end by 14 bases, with 11 bases between. This CDR3 is 11 amino acids long. The CDR3 DNA is TGTGCCAGCAGCTTTGCTGTTTTTAAGTTCTTC. This sequence encodes CASSFAVFKFF.

Here the CDR3 reads CASSLTGVEKLFF. The CDR3, as DNA: TGTGCCAGCAGCCTGACAGGAGTTGAAAAACTGTTTTTT. J is TRBJ1-4 and V is TRBV7-6; tentative D call: TRBD1 (6 bases). Trimming stripped 5 bases from V and 7 bases from J, with 11 bases between. Germline V CDR1 and CDR2: SGHVS, FNYEAQ. The CDR3 is 13 amino acids.

The V and J genes are TRBV27 and TRBJ1-2; 7 bases map to TRBD1. In germline, CDR1 is MNHEY, CDR2 SMNVEV (reference sequence). The CDR3 extends over 16 amino acids. V was pared by 5 bases and J by 4 bases, with 13 bases of the junction left unmatched. CDR3 sequence: CASSPRVGGLFYGYTF. CDR3 sequence (DNA): TGTGCCAGCAGTCCCCGGGTAGGGGGCTTGTTCTATGGCTACACCTTC.

The CDR3 nucleotides read TGCGCCAGCAGTTCCTGGGGGGTTGAGACCCAGTACTTC. It encodes CASSSWGVETQYF. The chain links TRBV5-1 to TRBJ2-5, with D possibly matching TRBD2 (6 bases). V lost 5 bases to trimming and J lost 5 bases, with 13 bases between them. Per germline, CDR1 SGHRS and CDR2 YFSETQ. This CDR3 has 13 residues.

The chain combines TRBV7-6 with TRBJ1-3; tentative D call: TRBD1 (6 bases). With 10 bases removed from V and 2 bases from J, the gap between germline ends came to 18 bases. The V gene's germline CDR1 is SGHVS and CDR2 FNYEAQ. CDR3 length equals 15 residues. CDR3 nucleotides: TGTGCCACGAACCCACAGGGACCCCCTGGAAACACCATATATTTT. Amino acids: CATNPQGPPGNTIYF.

The CDR3 sequence: CASSSGQGHYGYTF. DNA of the CDR3: TGTGCCAGCAGTTCTGGACAGGGTCACTATGGCTACACCTTC. The J gene is TRBJ1-2, the V gene TRBV27; 8 bases line up with TRBD1. The CDR3 runs 14 residues. J gave up 3 bases and V 4 bases, and 4 bases lay outside the gene matches. The germline V gene encodes CDR1 MNHEY and CDR2 SMNVEV (reference sequence).

This clone is a singleton in its sample. The chain has TRBV5-1 and TRBJ1-3; D remains unclear. The CDR3 is 15 residues long. Germline assignment: CDR1 SGHRS and CDR2 YFSETQ. V dropped 4 bases and J dropped 0 bases, with 11 bases sitting between them. The CDR3 protein is CASSLLSASGNTIYF. CDR3 DNA sequence: TGCGCCAGCAGCCTATTAAGCGCCTCTGGAAACACCATATATTTT.

The gene calls are TRBV9 and TRBJ1-1; 8 positions agree with TRBD1. The CDR3 totals 15 residues. The V segment lost 3 bases and the J segment 3 bases; nucleotides outside the gene matches: 7. The V gene's germline CDR1 is SGDLS and CDR2 YYNGEE. CDR3 region: CASSGRTGSYTEAFF. CDR3 DNA: TGTGCCAGCAGCGGGCGGACAGGGAGTTACACTGAAGCTTTCTTT.

This chain joins TRBV14 and TRBJ1-1; TRBD1 might be the D (6 bases). Trimming pared 4 bases from V and 1 base from J, leaving 25 bases between. The CDR3 length is 19 residues. CDR1 is SGHDN and CDR2 is FVKESK in the germline V gene. The CDR3 region is CASSRNLGSGGLANTEAFF. The CDR3 coding sequence is TGTGCCAGCAGCCGAAACCTCGGGAGCGGGGGGCTAGCGAACACTGAAGCTTTCTTT.

The rearrangement uses TRBV10-3 and TRBJ1-1; tentatively, D is TRBD1 (6 bases). V lost 0 bases to trimming and J lost 4 bases, with 12 bases between them. Germline CDR1 ENHRY, CDR2 SYGVKD. The CDR3 loop spans 15 amino acids. The CDR3 DNA follows: TGTGCCATCAGTGAGTCCGCCACAGGGCTCACTGAAGCTTTCTTT. It is translated as CAISESATGLTEAFF.

This clone was seen once. V and J are TRBV6-1 and TRBJ1-6, with TRBD1 identical over 8 bases. Germline trimming cut 3 bases from V and 9 bases from J; bases unmatched to any gene: 7. Germline CDR1 MNHNS, CDR2 SASEGT. The CDR3 extends over 15 amino acids. CDR3 sequence: CASSDIGQGGSPLHF. In nucleotides, the CDR3 is TGTGCCAGCAGTGACATAGGACAGGGAGGTTCACCCCTCCACTTT.

This clone is a singleton in its sample. The genes are TRBV9 and TRBJ2-6, with D maybe TRBD1 (5 bases). Germline V gives CDR1 SGDLS, CDR2 YYNGEE. The CDR3 loop spans 16 amino acids. The ends were cut back, 4 bases at V and 0 bases at J, with 11 bases in the middle. The DNA for the CDR3 is TGTGCCAGCAGCACCTGGGGCGCCTCTGGGGCCAACGTCCTGACTTTC. It yields the protein CASSTWGASGANVLTF. The full variable domain, in which reference TRBV9 and TRBJ2-6 provide the parts outside the CDR3, is DSGVTQTPKHLITATGQRVTLRCSPRSGDLSVYWYQQSLDQGLQFLIQYYNGEERAKGNILERFSAQQFPDLHSELNLSSLELGDSALYFCASSTWGASGANVLTFGAGSRLTVL.

The chain has TRBV19 and TRBJ2-2; the D gene is possibly TRBD1 (5 bases). This CDR3 spans 14 amino acids. Trimming cost V 3 bases and J 4 bases, with 9 bases left between them. Germline-derived CDR1 and CDR2 are LNHDA and SQIVND (reference sequence). The CDR3 protein is CASSIQGSTGELFF. The CDR3 nucleotides are TGTGCCAGTAGTATCCAGGGTTCCACCGGGGAGCTGTTTTTT. Full variable domain (rest looked up from reference TRBV19 and TRBJ2-2): DGGITQSPKYLFRKEGQNVTLSCEQNLNHDAMYWYRQDPGQGLRLIYYSQIVNDFQKGDIAEGYSVSREKKESFPLTVTSAQKNPTAFYLCASSIQGSTGELFFGEGSRLTVL.

V gene TRBV19 combines with J gene TRBJ2-5; D is unclear. The CDR3 covers 12 residues. Trimming took 6 bases from V and 5 from J, leaving 10 bases between them. Per the germline V gene, CDR1 is LNHDA and CDR2 is SQIVND (reference sequence). DNA for the CDR3: TGTGCCAGTAGGGGTAACTGGGAGACCCAGTACTTC. Amino acid sequence: CASRGNWETQYF.

The chain couples TRBV10-2 to TRBJ2-7; a possible D gene is TRBD2 (6 bases). CDR3 length equals 14 residues. Germline loops: CDR1 WSHSY, CDR2 SAAADI. Trimming took 7 bases from V and 0 from J, leaving 13 bases between them. CDR3 in amino acids: CASTRDFASYEQYF. The CDR3 DNA sequence: TGCGCCAGCACCCGGGACTTTGCCTCCTACGAGCAGTACTTC.